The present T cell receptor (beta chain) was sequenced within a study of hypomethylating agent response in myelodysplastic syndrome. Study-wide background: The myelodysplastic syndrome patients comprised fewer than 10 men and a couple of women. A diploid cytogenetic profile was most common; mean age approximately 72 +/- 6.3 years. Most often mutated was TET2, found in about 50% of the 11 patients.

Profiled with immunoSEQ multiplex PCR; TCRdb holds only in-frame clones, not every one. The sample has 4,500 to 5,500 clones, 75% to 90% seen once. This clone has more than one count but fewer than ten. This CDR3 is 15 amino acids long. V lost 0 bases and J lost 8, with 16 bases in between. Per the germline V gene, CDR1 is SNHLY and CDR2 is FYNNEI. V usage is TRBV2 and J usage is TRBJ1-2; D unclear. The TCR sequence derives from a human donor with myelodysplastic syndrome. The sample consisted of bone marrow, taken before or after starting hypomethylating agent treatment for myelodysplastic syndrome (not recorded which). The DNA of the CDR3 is TGTGCCAGCAGTGAAGCGGCATCGCTCACTGAAGGCTACACCTTC. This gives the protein CASSEAASLTEGYTF. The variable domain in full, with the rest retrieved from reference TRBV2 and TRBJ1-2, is EPEVTQTPSHQVTQMGQEVILRCVPISNHLYFYWYRQILGQKVEFLVSFYNNEISEKSEIFDDQFSVERPDGSNFTLKIRSTKLEDSAMYFCASSEAASLTEGYTFGSGTRLTVV.